The 19 T cell receptor beta chains reported below all come from one sample, sequenced in a study of Ad26.COV2.S vaccination and SARS-CoV-2 variants (dated by TCRdb to 2020 to 2023). The protocol used for the library was the immunoSEQ multiplex PCR assay. Here the immuneACCESS table is served through TCRdb, limited to in-frame sequences with V and J called. Missing clones are a known gap in these copies; in checked studies unresolved V genes cover under half, and the rest lacks a known reason. The sample table records over 250,000 clones; approximately 87% of these occur just once. Around 3% of the sample is in the top ten clones. This specimen's treatment or condition label, per the study, means: around 19 received Ad26.COV2.S at low or high dose, single or two shots; several received placebo; per-sample allocation not given. Repertoires of vaccine and placebo recipients were sequenced from samples collected on day 63 after the first injection.

The sample in question was peripheral blood, obtained in a trial of Ad26.COV2.S vaccine versus placebo. The receptor source for this set is a person aged 18-65 years who received the Ad26.COV2.S COVID-19 vaccine or a placebo.

This clone was seen once. The chain joins TRBV6-5 to TRBJ2-5; 8 positions match TRBD2. V lost 2 bases and J lost 9; bases outside the gene matches: 11. The CDR3 is made up of 15 amino acids. The germline gives CDR1 MNHEY, CDR2 SVGAGI. This CDR3 is CASSYEQLAAGAQYF. The CDR3 bases are TGTGCCAGCAGTTACGAACAACTAGCGGCAGGGGCCCAGTACTTC.

The V call is TRBV19, the J call TRBJ1-2; 7 bases are shared with TRBD1. CDR3 length: 13 residues. V lost 3 bases, J lost 5 bases, and 3 bases stayed unmatched. The germline CDR1 and CDR2 sequences are LNHDA and SQIVND (reference sequence). The CDR3 loop is CASSIGQDYGYTF. DNA of the CDR3: TGTGCCAGTAGTATCGGACAGGATTATGGCTACACCTTC.

CDR3 in amino acids: CASSLPRGGAEGYTF. DNA for the CDR3: TGCGCCAGCAGCTTGCCCCGTGGGGGCGCGGAGGGCTACACCTTC. The J gene is TRBJ1-2, the V gene TRBV5-1, with D perhaps TRBD1 (6 bases). Germline CDR1 is SGHRS and CDR2 is YFSETQ. Trimming took off 1 base at V and 8 bases at J, with 18 bases between the two ends. The CDR3 is 15 amino acids.

The gene calls are TRBV12-3 or TRBV12-4 and TRBJ2-5; TRBD1 is a possible D gene (7 bases). CDR3 length equals 13 residues. V was trimmed by 7 bases and J by 5 bases, leaving 14 bases between them. The CDR3 bases are TGTGCCAGCAACAAACAGGGGAGGGAGACCCAGTACTTC. This gives the protein CASNKQGRETQYF.

The V gene is TRBV3-1 (or the pseudogene TRBV3-2), the J gene TRBJ1-2, with D hard to call. The CDR3 totals 11 residues. V was shortened by 8 bases and J by 0 bases, with 4 bases between the two germline ends. Germline V CDR1 and CDR2: LGHDT, YNNKEL (reference sequence). CDR3 coding DNA: TGTGCCAGCGGAGCTAACTATGGCTACACCTTC. It specifies CASGANYGYTF.

V is TRBV7-8 and J is TRBJ2-3; no reliable D call. Trimming stripped 3 bases from V and 2 bases from J, with 12 bases between. This CDR3 has 15 amino acids. Germline V CDR1 and CDR2: SGHVS, FQNEAQ. This CDR3 is CASSFRNTITDTQYF. CDR3 bases: TGTGCCAGCAGCTTTCGGAATACAATCACAGATACGCAGTATTTT.

This chain links TRBV29-1 with TRBJ2-1, with 7 bases lining up with TRBD2. This CDR3 is 13 amino acids long. Losses at the gene ends were 6 bases for V and 4 bases for J; bases not matched to a gene: 6. CDR1 is SQVTM and CDR2 is ANQGSEA in the germline V gene. In nucleotides, the CDR3 is TGCAGCGTCCAGACTAGCCTGTACAATGAGCAGTTCTTC. It is translated as CSVQTSLYNEQFF.

The chain recombines TRBV7-8 with TRBJ2-7; D is possibly TRBD1 (5 bases). CDR1 is SGHVS, CDR2 FQNEAQ, per germline. The CDR3 spans 15 residues. The germline V and J ends were trimmed by 5 bases and 0 bases, with 14 bases remaining between them. The CDR3 is CASSLTAAASYEQYF. In DNA, the CDR3 is TGTGCCAGCAGCCTGACAGCTGCGGCCTCCTACGAGCAGTACTTC.

The V gene is TRBV5-1, the J gene TRBJ2-5; perhaps TRBD1 as D (5 bases). Germline V gene sequence: CDR1 SGHRS, CDR2 YFSETQ. This CDR3 has 13 amino acids. V dropped 4 bases and J dropped 1 base, with 8 bases sitting between them. The CDR3 DNA reads as TGCGCCAGCAGCACCCAGGGCCAAGAGACCCAGTACTTC. Translation gives CASSTQGQETQYF.

J is TRBJ2-5 and V is TRBV13; TRBD1 aligns across 12 bases. The length of the CDR3 is 16 residues. Germline assignment: CDR1 PRHDT and CDR2 FYEKMQ (reference sequence). The trim removed 5 bases at V and 5 bases at J, leaving 9 bases unmatched. The CDR3 DNA follows: TGTGCCAGCAGCGGCAGCGGGACAGGGGGCGCGGAGACCCAGTACTTC. Translation: CASSGSGTGGAETQYF.

The chain couples TRBV7-2 to TRBJ1-5; tentative D call: TRBD1 (5 bases). The CDR3 covers 17 residues. The germline CDR1 and CDR2 sequences are SGHTA and FQGNSA. V was pared by 5 bases and J by 2 bases, with 19 bases between. CDR3 DNA sequence: TGTGCCAGCAGCCGGACTGGGCAGGGCGGGGGCAATCAGCCCCAGCATTTT. It specifies CASSRTGQGGGNQPQHF.

The J gene is TRBJ1-1, the V gene TRBV18, with TRBD1 matching over 7 bases. The CDR3 totals 14 residues. The germline V gene encodes CDR1 KGHSH and CDR2 LQKENI. Trimming removed 2 bases from V and 6 bases from J; junction bases left unmatched: 6. The DNA for the CDR3 is TGTGCCAGCTCACCAGGTCAGGGGGTCGCTGAAGCTTTCTTT. As protein: CASSPGQGVAEAFF.

This sequence joins TRBV5-4 and TRBJ1-2; D is possibly TRBD1 (5 bases). Trimming took off 2 bases at V and 4 bases at J, with 9 bases between the two ends. The CDR3 consists of 13 residues. Germline CDR1 is SGHNT and CDR2 is YYREEE (reference sequence). Written as DNA, the CDR3 is TGTGCCAGCAGCTTCGGGGGTTTCTATGGCTACACCTTC. Its translation: CASSFGGFYGYTF.

The genes are TRBV18 and TRBJ2-1; unclear D gene. Germline V gene lookup returns CDR1 KGHSH and CDR2 LQKENI. The CDR3 is made up of 15 amino acids. V was pared by 3 bases and J by 2 bases, with 11 bases between. The CDR3 DNA follows: TGTGCCAGCTCACCGTCTGCTTTCGCCTACAATGAGCAGTTCTTC. The encoded protein is CASSPSAFAYNEQFF. Based on the CDR3 plus reference TRBV18 and TRBJ2-1, the full variable domain is NAGVMQNPRHLVRRRGQEARLRCSPMKGHSHVYWYRQLPEEGLKFMVYLQKENIIDESGMPKERFSAEFPKEGPSILRIQQVVRGDSAAYFCASSPSAFAYNEQFFGPGTRLTVL.

The V and J genes are TRBV5-1 and TRBJ2-2, with a possible D match to TRBD2 (6 bases). Per germline, CDR1 SGHRS and CDR2 YFSETQ. V lost 4 bases, J lost 5 bases, and 21 bases lay in between. This CDR3 is built from 17 residues. The CDR3 region is CASSPLLEGGLTGELFF. DNA for the CDR3: TGCGCCAGCAGCCCCCTATTGGAGGGAGGTTTGACCGGGGAGCTGTTTTTT.

The CDR3 region is CATLQETQYF. CDR3 sequence (DNA): TGTGCCACCCTTCAAGAGACCCAGTACTTC. The chain has TRBV28 and TRBJ2-5; D remains ambiguous. The CDR3 loop spans 10 amino acids. CDR1 and CDR2 from the germline V gene are MDHEN and SYDVKM. Between the trimmed V and J ends, which lost 10 bases and 2 bases, there was a span of 5 bases.

The CDR3 loop is CASDRGNYGYTF. CDR3 coding DNA: TGTGCCTCCGATCGGGGAAACTATGGCTACACCTTC. This chain links TRBV30 with TRBJ1-2, with D uncertain. There are 12 residues in the CDR3. The V end was cut by 7 bases, the J end by 2 bases, with 11 bases between. Germline V CDR1 and CDR2: GTSNPN, SVGIG (reference sequence).

This clone has a single count. This chain links TRBV29-1 with TRBJ2-1, with D possibly being TRBD1 or TRBD2 (5 bases each). Between the trimmed V and J ends, which lost 6 bases and 7 bases, there was a span of 7 bases. CDR1 and CDR2 from the germline V gene are SQVTM and ANQGSEA. The CDR3 contains 10 residues. The CDR3 reads CSVEGNEQFF. CDR3 coding DNA: TGCAGCGTCGAGGGGAATGAGCAGTTCTTC.

The chain links TRBV5-1 to TRBJ1-1; D uncertain. V lost 3 bases to trimming and J lost 4 bases, with 13 bases between them. CDR1 SGHRS and CDR2 YFSETQ come from the germline V gene. The CDR3 runs 14 residues. The DNA for the CDR3 is TGCGCCAGCAGCTCGCAATCCGGCGGCACTGAAGCTTTCTTT. Its translation: CASSSQSGGTEAFF.